These 5 T cell receptor beta chains were sequenced from one sample in a study of regulatory T cells in long-lasting Graves disease. With iRepertoire HTBI primers and Arm-PCR of CDR3 regions, TCR beta libraries were built. TCRdb recomputed calls from the multiplex PCR reads with MiXCR, one row per CDR3 protein. The sample lists some 320,000 distinct CDR3 sequences; over 15% were seen once. As to time point: newly diagnosed GD, antithyroid drugs for less than 3 months. Generation of the TCR library employed RNA extracted from PBMCs. Sequencing was performed on peripheral blood mononuclear cells (PBMCs), taken at new diagnosis, from a patient treated with antithyroid drugs. Source of these receptors: a female donor with Graves disease.

This clonotype was seen ten or more times. The V call is TRBV2, the J call TRBJ2-5; unclear D gene. Trimming removed 4 bases at V and 2 bases at J, with 8 bases between. Germline V gene lookup returns CDR1 SNHLY and CDR2 FYNNEI. This CDR3 contains 13 residues. CDR3 bases: TGTGCCAGCAGTGGGGCAGCACAAGAGACCCAGTACTTC. Amino acid sequence: CASSGAAQETQYF. The full variable domain, completed using reference TRBV2 and TRBJ2-5, is EPEVTQTPSHQVTQMGQEVILRCVPISNHLYFYWYRQILGQKVEFLVSFYNNEISEKSEIFDDQFSVERPDGSNFTLKIRSTKLEDSAMYFCASSGAAQETQYFGPGTRLLVL.

This clonotype was seen once. The chain links TRBV27 to TRBJ1-1; 8 nucleotides align to TRBD1. The CDR3 runs to 14 residues. The trim removed 4 bases at V and 3 bases at J, leaving 4 bases unmatched. Germline values: CDR1 MNHEY, CDR2 SMNVEV (reference sequence). DNA for the CDR3: TGTGCCAGCAGTTCGACAGGGGAGGACACTGAAGCTTTCTTT. The encoded protein is CASSSTGEDTEAFF.

In this sample, this clonotype turned up many times. J is TRBJ2-3 and V is TRBV20-1; no reliable D call. Per germline, CDR1 DFQATT and CDR2 SNEGSKA (reference sequence). Trimming took 3 bases from V and 2 from J, leaving 15 bases between them. The CDR3 has 15 amino acids. CDR3 loop: CSARVTGRLTDTQYF. CDR3 sequence (DNA): TGCAGTGCTAGGGTTACTGGGCGCCTCACAGATACGCAGTATTTT.

This clonotype showed up many times. The rearrangement joins TRBV28 to TRBJ2-2, with D hard to call. The germline V gene encodes CDR1 MDHEN and CDR2 SYDVKM. The CDR3 has 19 residues. The V gene lost 6 bases and the J gene lost 0 bases, with 23 bases spanning the gap. CDR3 region: CASRITNLLGRANTGELFF. For the CDR3, the DNA is TGTGCCAGCAGGATCACAAACCTGCTGGGTCGAGCGAACACCGGGGAGCTGTTTTTT.

This clonotype was counted many times. V and J are TRBV24-1 and TRBJ2-5; the D gene is possibly TRBD2 (5 bases). The V end was cut by 4 bases, the J end by 0 bases, with 17 bases between. CDR3 length equals 17 residues. Germline V lookup: CDR1 KGHDR, CDR2 SFDVKD. CDR3 protein: CATSEVIGIANQETQYF. In DNA form, the CDR3 reads TGTGCCACCAGTGAGGTTATCGGGATAGCGAACCAAGAGACCCAGTACTTC.